This TCR beta chain came from a study of T cell clonotyping in hematopoietic cell transplantation. Using immunoSEQ multiplex PCR, the repertoire was profiled, and TCRdb retains in-frame clones only, with some absent. The sample records 9,500 to 12,000 clones, approximately 89% being singletons. Worth noting for this clone: The target antigen is unknown.

Study results and caveats: Recipient TCR diversity dropped after transplant; expanded clonotypes rose from day 30 to 180. Broader posttransplant TCR repertoire diversity was predicted by graft donor and pretransplant recipient Inverse Simpson Index values. No sorting was done, leaving CD4 and CD8 contributions mixed.

Germline V gives CDR1 SGHNT, CDR2 YYREEE (reference sequence). Trimming removed 4 bases at V and 6 bases at J, with 11 bases between. The CDR3 sequence is 13 residues long. Recipients were bled about 28 days pretransplant and at posttransplant days 30, 100, 180. The receptor's source is an older female patient who had an allogeneic stem cell transplant from an unrelated donor, so the T cells may come from the graft donor. Some clones in this sample may be carry-over from other donors' samples. The specimen comprised PBMCs, sampled 100 days after allogeneic stem cell transplant. V is TRBV5-4 and J is TRBJ2-1; D may be TRBD2 (6 bases). This chain's CDR3 is CASSPGLSNEQFF. As DNA, the CDR3 is TGTGCCAGCAGCCCGGGACTGTCCAATGAGCAGTTCTTC. The variable domain in full, completed from reference TRBV5-4 and TRBJ2-1, reads ETGVTQSPTHLIKTRGQQVTLRCSSQSGHNTVSWYQQALGQGPQFIFQYYREEENGRGNFPPRFSGLQFPNYSSELNVNALELDDSALYLCASSPGLSNEQFFGPGTRLTVL.